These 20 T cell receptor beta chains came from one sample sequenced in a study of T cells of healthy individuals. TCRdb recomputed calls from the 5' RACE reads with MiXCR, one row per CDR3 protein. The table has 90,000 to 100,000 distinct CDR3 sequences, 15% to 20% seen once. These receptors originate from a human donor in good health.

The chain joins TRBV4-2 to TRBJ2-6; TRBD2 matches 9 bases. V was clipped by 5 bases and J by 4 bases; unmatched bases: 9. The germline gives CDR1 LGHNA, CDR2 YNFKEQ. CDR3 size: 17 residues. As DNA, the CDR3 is TGTGCCAGCAGCTTAACTGTAGCGGGAGAGGGGGCCAACGTCCTGACTTTC. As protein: CASSLTVAGEGANVLTF.

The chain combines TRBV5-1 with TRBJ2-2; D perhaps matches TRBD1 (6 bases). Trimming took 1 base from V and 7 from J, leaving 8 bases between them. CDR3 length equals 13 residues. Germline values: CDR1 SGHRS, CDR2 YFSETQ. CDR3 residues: CASSLRGNGELFF. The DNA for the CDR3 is TGCGCCAGCAGCTTGAGGGGGAACGGGGAGCTGTTTTTT.

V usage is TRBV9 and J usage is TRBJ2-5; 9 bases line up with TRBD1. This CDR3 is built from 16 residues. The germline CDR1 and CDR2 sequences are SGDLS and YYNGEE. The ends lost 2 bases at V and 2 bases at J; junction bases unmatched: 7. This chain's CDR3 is CASSVEDRGGQETQYF. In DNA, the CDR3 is TGTGCCAGCAGCGTCGAGGACAGGGGAGGGCAAGAGACCCAGTACTTC.

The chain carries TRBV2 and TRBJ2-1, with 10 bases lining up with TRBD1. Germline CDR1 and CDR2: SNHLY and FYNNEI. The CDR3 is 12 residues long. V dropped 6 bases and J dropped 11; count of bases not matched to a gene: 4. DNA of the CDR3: TGTGCCAGCAGCCCAGACAGGGGGCAGCAGTTCTTC. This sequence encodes CASSPDRGQQFF.

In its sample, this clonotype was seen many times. The CDR3 sequence: CAWSVVRGLYGYTF. The CDR3 nucleotides read TGTGCCTGGAGTGTCGTCAGGGGGCTCTATGGCTACACCTTC. J is TRBJ1-2 and V is TRBV30; 8 nucleotides line up with TRBD1. V lost 0 bases and J lost 4; bases outside the gene matches: 4. The germline V gene has CDR1 GTSNPN and CDR2 SVGIG (reference sequence). The CDR3 sequence is 14 residues long.

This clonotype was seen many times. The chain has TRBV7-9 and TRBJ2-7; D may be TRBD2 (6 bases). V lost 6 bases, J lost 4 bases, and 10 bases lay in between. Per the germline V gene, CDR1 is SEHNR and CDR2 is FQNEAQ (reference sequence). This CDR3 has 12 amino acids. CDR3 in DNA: TGTGCCAGCAGTTGGGGGGTATACGAGCAGTACTTC. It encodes CASSWGVYEQYF.

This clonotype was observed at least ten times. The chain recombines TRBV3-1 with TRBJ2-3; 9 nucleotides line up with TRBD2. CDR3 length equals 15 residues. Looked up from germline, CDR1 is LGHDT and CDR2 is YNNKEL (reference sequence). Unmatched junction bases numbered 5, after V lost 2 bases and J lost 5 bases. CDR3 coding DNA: TGTGCCAGCAGCCAATTAGCGGGAGCGATAGATACGCAGTATTTT. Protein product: CASSQLAGAIDTQYF.

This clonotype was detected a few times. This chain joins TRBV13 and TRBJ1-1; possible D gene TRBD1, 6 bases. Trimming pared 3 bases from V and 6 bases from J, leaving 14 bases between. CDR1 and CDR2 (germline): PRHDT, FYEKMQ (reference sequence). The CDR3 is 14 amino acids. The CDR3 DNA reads TGTGCCAGCAGCTTCACTACAGGGTTTGCTGAAGCTTTCTTT. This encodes CASSFTTGFAEAFF.

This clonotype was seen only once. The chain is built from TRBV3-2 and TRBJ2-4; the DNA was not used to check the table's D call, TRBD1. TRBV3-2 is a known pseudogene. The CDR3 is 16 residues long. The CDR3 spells CASSQGVIPAKNIQYF. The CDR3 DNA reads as TGTGCCAGCAGCCAGGGGGTCATCCCAGCCAAAAACATTCAGTACTTC.

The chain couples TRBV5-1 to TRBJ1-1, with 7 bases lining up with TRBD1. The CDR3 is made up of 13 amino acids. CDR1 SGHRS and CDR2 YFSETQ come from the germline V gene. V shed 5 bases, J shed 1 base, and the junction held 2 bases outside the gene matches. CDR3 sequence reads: CASSTGENTEAFF. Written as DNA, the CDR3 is TGCGCCAGCAGTACAGGGGAGAACACTGAAGCTTTCTTT. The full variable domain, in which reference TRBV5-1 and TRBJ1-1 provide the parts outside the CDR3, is KAGVTQTPRYLIKTRGQQVTLSCSPISGHRSVSWYQQTPGQGLQFLFEYFSETQRNKGNFPGRFSGRQFSNSRSEMNVSTLELGDSALYLCASSTGENTEAFFGQGTRLTVV.

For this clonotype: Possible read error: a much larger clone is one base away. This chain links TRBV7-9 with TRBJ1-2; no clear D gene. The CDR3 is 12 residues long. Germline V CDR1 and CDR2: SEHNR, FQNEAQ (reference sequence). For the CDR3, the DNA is TGTGCCAGCAGCTTAATGTTGTATGGCTACAACTTC. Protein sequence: CASSLMLYGYNF.

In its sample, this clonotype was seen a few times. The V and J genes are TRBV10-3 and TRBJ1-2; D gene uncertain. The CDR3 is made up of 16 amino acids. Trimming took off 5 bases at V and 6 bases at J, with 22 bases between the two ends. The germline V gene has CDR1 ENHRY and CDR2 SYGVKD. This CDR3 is CAISPRRTQDVDGYTF. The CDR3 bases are TGTGCCATCAGTCCCAGACGGACCCAGGACGTGGATGGCTACACCTTC.

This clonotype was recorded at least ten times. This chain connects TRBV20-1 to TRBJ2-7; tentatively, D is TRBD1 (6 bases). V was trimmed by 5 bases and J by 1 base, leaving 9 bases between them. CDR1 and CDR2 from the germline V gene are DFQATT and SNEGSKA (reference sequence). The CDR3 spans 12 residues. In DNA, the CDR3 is TGCAGTGCTCACAGGGTTTCCTACGAGCAGTACTTC. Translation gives CSAHRVSYEQYF.

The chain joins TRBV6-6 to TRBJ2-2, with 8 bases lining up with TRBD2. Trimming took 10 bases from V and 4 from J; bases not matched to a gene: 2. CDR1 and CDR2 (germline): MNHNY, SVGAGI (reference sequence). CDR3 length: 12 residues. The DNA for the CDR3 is TGTGCCACCACTAGCGGCACCGGGGAGCTGTTTTTT. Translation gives CATTSGTGELFF.

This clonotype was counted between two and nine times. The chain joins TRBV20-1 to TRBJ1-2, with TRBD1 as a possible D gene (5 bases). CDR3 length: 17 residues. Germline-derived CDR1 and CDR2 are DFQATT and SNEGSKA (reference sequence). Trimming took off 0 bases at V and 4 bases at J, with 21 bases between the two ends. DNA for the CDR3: TGCAGTGCTAGAGATCCCCCATGGGGGGGGTCGAGCTATGGCTACACCTTC. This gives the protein CSARDPPWGGSSYGYTF.

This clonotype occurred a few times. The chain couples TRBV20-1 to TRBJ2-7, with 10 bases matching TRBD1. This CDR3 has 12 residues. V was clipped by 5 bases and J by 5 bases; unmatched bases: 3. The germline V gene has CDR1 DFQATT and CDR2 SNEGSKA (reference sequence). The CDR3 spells CSADRGRNEQYF. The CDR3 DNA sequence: TGCAGTGCTGACAGGGGGCGGAACGAGCAGTACTTC.

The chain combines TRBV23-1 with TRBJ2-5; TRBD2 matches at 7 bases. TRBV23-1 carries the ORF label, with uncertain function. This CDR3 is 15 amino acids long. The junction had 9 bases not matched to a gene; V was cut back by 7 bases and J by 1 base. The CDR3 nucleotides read TGCGCCAGCACCCTTTCGCGGGGGTTCCAAGAGACCCAGTACTTC. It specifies CASTLSRGFQETQYF.

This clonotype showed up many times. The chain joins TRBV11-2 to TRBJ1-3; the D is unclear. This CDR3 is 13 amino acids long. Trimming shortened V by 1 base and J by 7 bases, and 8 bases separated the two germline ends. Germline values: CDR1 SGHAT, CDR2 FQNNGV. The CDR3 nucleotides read TGTGCCAGCAGCTTAGCGGTCGGGAACACCATATATTTT. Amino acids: CASSLAVGNTIYF.

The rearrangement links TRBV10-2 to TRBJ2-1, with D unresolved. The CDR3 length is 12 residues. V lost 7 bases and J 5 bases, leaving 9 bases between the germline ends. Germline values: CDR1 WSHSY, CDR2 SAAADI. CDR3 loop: CASISWDNEQFF. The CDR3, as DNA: TGCGCCAGCATTTCTTGGGACAATGAGCAGTTCTTC.

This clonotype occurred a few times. Here the CDR3 reads CATSKGISGEKLFF. DNA for the CDR3: TGTGCCACCAGCAAGGGCATCTCAGGTGAAAAACTGTTTTTT. The chain combines TRBV15 with TRBJ1-4; D gene uncertain. V lost 4 bases and J 7 bases, leaving 13 bases between the germline ends. CDR3 size: 14 residues. Germline V gene lookup returns CDR1 LNHNV and CDR2 YYDKDF (reference sequence).